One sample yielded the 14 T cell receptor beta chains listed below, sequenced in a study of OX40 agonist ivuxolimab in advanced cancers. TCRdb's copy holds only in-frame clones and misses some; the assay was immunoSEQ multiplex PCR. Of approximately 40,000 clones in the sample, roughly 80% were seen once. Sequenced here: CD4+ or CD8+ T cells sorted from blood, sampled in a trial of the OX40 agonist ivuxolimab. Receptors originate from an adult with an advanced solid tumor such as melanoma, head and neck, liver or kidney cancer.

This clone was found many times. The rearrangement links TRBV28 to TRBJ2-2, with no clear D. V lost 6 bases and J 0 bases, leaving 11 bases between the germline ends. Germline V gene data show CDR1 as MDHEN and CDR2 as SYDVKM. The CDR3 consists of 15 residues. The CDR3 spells CASSHMYTNTGELFF. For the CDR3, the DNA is TGTGCCAGCAGCCACATGTATACGAACACCGGGGAGCTGTTTTTT.

The CDR3 coding sequence is TGTGCCAGCAGTTCCCGACTAGCGGACCCTCCATATACGCAGTATTTT. Its translation is CASSSRLADPPYTQYF. The chain joins TRBV27 to TRBJ2-3; 9 positions agree with TRBD2. Trimming took 4 bases from V and 7 from J; bases not matched to a gene: 12. Germline CDR1 and CDR2: MNHEY and SMNVEV (reference sequence). The CDR3 is 16 residues long.

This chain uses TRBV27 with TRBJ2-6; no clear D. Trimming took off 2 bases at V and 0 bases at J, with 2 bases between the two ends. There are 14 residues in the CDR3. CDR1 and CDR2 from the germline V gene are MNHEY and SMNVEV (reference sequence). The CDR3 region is CASSLVSGANVLTF. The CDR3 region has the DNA TGTGCCAGCAGTTTAGTCTCTGGGGCCAACGTCCTGACTTTC.

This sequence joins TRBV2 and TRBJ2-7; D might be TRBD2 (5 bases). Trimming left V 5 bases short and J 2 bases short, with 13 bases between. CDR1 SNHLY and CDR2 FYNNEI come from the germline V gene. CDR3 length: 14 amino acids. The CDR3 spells CASSFRPGAYEQYF. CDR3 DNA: TGTGCCAGCAGTTTTCGCCCCGGGGCCTACGAGCAGTACTTC.

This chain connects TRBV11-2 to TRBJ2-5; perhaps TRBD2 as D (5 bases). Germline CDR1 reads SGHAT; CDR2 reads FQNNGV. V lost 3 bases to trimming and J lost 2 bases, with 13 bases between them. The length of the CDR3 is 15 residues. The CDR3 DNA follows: TGTGCCAGCAGCTTTTGGTTTAGCGATCAAGAGACCCAGTACTTC. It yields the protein CASSFWFSDQETQYF. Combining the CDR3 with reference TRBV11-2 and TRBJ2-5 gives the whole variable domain EAGVAQSPRYKIIEKRQSVAFWCNPISGHATLYWYQQILGQGPKLLIQFQNNGVVDDSQLPKDRFSAERLKGVDSTLKIQPAKLEDSAVYLCASSFWFSDQETQYFGPGTRLLVL.

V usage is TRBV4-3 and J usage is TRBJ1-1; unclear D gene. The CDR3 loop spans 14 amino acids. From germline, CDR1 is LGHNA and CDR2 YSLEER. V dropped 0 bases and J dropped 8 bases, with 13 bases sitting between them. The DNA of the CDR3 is TGCGCCAGCAGCCAAGATGTCGGGCTCACGGAAGCTTTCTTT. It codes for CASSQDVGLTEAFF.

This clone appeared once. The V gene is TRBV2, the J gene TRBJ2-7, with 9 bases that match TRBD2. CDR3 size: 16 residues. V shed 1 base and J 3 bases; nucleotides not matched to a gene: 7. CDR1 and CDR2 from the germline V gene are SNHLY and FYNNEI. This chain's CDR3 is CASSEGLAGQYYEQYF. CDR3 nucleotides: TGTGCCAGCAGTGAAGGGCTAGCGGGACAGTACTACGAGCAGTACTTC.

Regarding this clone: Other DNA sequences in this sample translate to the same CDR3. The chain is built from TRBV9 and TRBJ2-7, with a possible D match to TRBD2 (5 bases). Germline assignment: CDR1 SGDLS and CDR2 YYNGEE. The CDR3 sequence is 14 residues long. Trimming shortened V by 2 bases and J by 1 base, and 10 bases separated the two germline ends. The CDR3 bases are TGTGCCAGCAGCGTTGGTGGGAGTTCCTACGAGCAGTACTTC. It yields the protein CASSVGGSSYEQYF.

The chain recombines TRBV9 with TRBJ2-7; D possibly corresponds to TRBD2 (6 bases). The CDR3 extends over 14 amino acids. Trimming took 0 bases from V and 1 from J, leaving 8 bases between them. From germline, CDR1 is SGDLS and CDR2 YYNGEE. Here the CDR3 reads CASSVAAGSYEQYF. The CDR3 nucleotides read TGTGCCAGCAGCGTAGCGGCGGGGTCCTACGAGCAGTACTTC.

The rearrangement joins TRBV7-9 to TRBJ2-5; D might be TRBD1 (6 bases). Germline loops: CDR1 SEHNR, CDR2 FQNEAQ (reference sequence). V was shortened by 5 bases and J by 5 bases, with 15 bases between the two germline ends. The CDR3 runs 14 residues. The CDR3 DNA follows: TGTGCCAGCAGCCCCCGTCGGGACATTGAGACCCAGTACTTC. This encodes CASSPRRDIETQYF. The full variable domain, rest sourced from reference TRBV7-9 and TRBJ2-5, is DTGVSQNPRHKITKRGQNVTFRCDPISEHNRLYWYRQTLGQGPEFLTYFQNEAQLEKSRLLSDRFSAERPKGSFSTLEIQRTEQGDSAMYLCASSPRRDIETQYFGPGTRLLVL.

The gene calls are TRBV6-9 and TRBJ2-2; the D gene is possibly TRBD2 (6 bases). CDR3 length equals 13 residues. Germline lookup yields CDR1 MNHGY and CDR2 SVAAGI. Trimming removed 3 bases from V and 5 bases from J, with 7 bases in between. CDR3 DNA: TGTGCCAGCAGTTACGGGGGTACCGGGGAGCTGTTTTTT. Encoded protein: CASSYGGTGELFF.

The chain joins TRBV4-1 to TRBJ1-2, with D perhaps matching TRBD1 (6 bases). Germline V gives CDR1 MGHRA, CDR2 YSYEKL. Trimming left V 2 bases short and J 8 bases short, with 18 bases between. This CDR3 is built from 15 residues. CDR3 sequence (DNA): TGCGCCAGCAGCCAAAGAGGGGGAGCAGCGGAAGGCTACACCTTC. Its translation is CASSQRGGAAEGYTF.

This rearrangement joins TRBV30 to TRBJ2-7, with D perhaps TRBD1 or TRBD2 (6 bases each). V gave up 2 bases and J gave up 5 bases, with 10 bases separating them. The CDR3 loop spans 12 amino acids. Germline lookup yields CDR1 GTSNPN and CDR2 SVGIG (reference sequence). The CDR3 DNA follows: TGTGCCTGGAGTTGGGGGGCCCACGAGCAGTACTTC. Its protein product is CAWSWGAHEQYF. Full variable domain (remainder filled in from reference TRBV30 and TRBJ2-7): SQTIHQWPATLVQPVGSPLSLECTVEGTSNPNLYWYRQAAGRGLQLLFYSVGIGQISSEVPQNLSASRPQDRQFILSSKKLLLSDSGFYLCAWSWGAHEQYFGPGTRLTVT.

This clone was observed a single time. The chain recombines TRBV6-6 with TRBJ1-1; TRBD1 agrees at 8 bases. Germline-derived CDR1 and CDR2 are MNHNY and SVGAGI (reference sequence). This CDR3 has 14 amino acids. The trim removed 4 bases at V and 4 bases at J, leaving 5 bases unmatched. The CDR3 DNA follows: TGTGCCAGCAGTTCCATACAGGGGGTCACTGAAGCTTTCTTT. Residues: CASSSIQGVTEAFF.